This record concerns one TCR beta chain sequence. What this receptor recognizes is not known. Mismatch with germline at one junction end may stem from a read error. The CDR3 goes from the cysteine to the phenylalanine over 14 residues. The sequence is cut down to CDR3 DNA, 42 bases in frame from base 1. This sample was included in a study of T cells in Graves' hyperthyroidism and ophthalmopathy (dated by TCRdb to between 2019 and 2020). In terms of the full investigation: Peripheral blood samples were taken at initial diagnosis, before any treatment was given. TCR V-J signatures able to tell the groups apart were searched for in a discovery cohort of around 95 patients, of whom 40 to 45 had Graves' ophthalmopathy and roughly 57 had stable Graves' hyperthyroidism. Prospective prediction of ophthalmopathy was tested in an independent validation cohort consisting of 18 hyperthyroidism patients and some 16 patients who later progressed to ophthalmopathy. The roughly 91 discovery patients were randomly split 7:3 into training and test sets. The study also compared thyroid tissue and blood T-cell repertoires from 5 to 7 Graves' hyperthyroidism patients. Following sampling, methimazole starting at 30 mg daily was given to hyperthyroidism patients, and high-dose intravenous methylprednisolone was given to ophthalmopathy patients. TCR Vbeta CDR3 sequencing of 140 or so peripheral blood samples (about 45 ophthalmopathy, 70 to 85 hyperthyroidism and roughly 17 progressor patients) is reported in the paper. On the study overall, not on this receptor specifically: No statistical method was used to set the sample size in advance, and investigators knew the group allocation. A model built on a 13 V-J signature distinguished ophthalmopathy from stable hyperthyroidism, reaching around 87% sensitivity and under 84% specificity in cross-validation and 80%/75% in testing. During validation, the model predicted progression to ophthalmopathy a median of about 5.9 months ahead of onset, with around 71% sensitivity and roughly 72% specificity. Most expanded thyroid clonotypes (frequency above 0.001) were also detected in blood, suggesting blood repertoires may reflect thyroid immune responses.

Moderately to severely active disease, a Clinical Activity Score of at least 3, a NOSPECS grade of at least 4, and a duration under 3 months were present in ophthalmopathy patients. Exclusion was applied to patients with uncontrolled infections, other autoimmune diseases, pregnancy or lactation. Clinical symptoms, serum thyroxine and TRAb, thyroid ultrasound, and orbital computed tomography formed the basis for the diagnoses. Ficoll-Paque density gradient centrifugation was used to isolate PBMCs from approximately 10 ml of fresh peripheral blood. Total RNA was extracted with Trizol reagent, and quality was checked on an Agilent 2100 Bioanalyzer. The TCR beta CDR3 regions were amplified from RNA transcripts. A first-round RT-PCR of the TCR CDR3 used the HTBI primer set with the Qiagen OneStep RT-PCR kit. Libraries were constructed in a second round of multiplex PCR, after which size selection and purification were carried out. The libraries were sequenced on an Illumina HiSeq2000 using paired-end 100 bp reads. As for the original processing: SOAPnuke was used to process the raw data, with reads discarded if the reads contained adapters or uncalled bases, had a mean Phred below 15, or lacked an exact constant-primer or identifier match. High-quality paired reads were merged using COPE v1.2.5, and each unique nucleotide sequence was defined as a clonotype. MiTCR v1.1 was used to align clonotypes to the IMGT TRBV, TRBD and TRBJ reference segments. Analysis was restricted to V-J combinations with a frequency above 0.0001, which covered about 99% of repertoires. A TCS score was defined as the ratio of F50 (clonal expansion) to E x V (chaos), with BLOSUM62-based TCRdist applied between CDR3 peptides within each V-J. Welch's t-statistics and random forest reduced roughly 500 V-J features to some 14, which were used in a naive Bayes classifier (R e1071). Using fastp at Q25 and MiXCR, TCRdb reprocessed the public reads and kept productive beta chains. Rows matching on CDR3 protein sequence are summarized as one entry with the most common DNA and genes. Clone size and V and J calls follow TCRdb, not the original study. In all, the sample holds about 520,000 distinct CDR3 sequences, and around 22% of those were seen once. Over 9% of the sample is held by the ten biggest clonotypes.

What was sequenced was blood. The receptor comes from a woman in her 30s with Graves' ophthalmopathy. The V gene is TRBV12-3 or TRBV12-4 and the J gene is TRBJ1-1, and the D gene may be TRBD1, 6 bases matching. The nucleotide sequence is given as TGTGTCAGCAAACGTACAGGGATCGAGACTGAAGCTTTCTTT. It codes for CVSKRTGIETEAFF.